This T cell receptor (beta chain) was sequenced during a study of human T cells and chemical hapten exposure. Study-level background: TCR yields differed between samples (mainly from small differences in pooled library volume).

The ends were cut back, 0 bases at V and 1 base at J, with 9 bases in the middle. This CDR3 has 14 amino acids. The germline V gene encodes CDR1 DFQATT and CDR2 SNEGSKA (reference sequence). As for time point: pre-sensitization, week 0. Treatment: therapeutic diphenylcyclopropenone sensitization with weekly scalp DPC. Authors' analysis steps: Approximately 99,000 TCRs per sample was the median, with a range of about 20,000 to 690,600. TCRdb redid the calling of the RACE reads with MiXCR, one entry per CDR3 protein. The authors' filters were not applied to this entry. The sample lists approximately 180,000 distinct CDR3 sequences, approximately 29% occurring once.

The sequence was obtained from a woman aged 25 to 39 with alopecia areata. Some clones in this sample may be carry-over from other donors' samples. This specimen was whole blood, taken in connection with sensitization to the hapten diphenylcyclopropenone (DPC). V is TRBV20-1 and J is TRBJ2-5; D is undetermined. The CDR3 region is CSARDWGGQETQYF. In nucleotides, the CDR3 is TGCAGTGCTAGAGATTGGGGTGGCCAAGAGACCCAGTACTTC.